These T cell receptor beta chains were read from a single sample in a study of post-analysis software for immune sequencing data. TCRdb recomputed calls from the PCR reads with MiXCR, one row per CDR3 protein. This sample carries some 450,000 distinct CDR3 sequences, around 40% of them seen once, and the ten largest clones take around an eighth. Sequenced input: blood. The source of these receptors is a girl between 5 and 17 years old with multiple sclerosis. Both conserved end residues are part of each CDR3. A D gene is named only where the DNA matches it firmly. Clone sizes are given selectively: once, few, many, or a class where the clone is expanded.

v_gene: TRBV7-2
d_gene: TRBD2
j_gene: TRBJ2-3
abundance: -
CDR3aa: CASSFLAGTSDTQYF
CDR3nt: TGTGCCAGCAGCTTCCTAGCGGGGACCAGCGATACGCAGTATTTT

v_gene: TRBV4-1
d_gene: TRBD1
j_gene: TRBJ2-1
abundance: -
CDR3aa: CASSHLGQGVYNEQFF
CDR3nt: TGCGCCAGCAGCCACCTGGGACAGGGAGTGTACAATGAGCAGTTCTTC

v_gene: TRBV5-1
d_gene: -
j_gene: TRBJ2-3
abundance: -
CDR3aa: CASSLEAAGISTDTQYF
CDR3nt: TGCGCCAGCAGCTTGGAAGCCGCAGGGATTAGCACAGATACGCAGTATTTT

v_gene: TRBV20-1
d_gene: TRBD2
j_gene: TRBJ2-3
abundance: few
CDR3aa: CSALGLAGGPGADTQYF
CDR3nt: TGCAGTGCCCTCGGACTAGCGGGAGGGCCGGGAGCAGATACGCAGTATTTT

v_gene: TRBV28
d_gene: TRBD2
j_gene: TRBJ2-1
abundance: -
CDR3aa: CASSFSARGRNEQFF
CDR3nt: TGTGCCAGCAGTTTCTCCGCGCGGGGGAGGAATGAGCAGTTCTTC

v_gene: TRBV12-3/TRBV12-4
d_gene: -
j_gene: TRBJ2-7
abundance: -
CDR3aa: CASRPTESYEQYF
CDR3nt: TGTGCCAGCAGGCCGACTGAGTCCTACGAGCAGTACTTC

v_gene: TRBV29-1
d_gene: TRBD2
j_gene: TRBJ2-3
abundance: few
CDR3aa: CSASGASTDTQYF
CDR3nt: TGCAGCGCTAGCGGAGCCAGCACAGATACGCAGTATTTT

v_gene: TRBV9
d_gene: TRBD2
j_gene: TRBJ2-3
abundance: many
CDR3aa: CASSVGLAGYTDTQYF
CDR3nt: TGTGCCAGCAGCGTCGGACTAGCGGGGTATACAGATACGCAGTATTTT

v_gene: TRBV6-5
d_gene: -
j_gene: TRBJ1-2
abundance: -
CDR3aa: CASKWGTYGYTF
CDR3nt: TGTGCCAGTAAATGGGGTACCTATGGCTACACCTTC

v_gene: TRBV4-1
d_gene: TRBD1
j_gene: TRBJ1-2
abundance: few
CDR3aa: CASSQDEETGGFGYTF
CDR3nt: TGCGCCAGCAGCCAAGATGAGGAGACAGGGGGATTTGGCTACACCTTC

v_gene: TRBV6-5
d_gene: -
j_gene: TRBJ2-5
abundance: few
CDR3aa: CATGPGVAKETQYF
CDR3nt: TGTGCCACCGGGCCGGGGGTCGCAAAAGAGACCCAGTACTTC

v_gene: TRBV5-1
d_gene: TRBD2
j_gene: TRBJ2-3
abundance: -
CDR3aa: CASSQRTSGDTDTQYF
CDR3nt: TGCGCCAGCAGCCAACGGACTAGCGGGGACACAGATACGCAGTATTTT

v_gene: TRBV6-1
d_gene: TRBD2
j_gene: TRBJ2-7
abundance: -
CDR3aa: CASSEAITSGPTYEQYF
CDR3nt: TGTGCCAGCAGTGAAGCGATTACTAGCGGGCCCACCTACGAGCAGTACTTC

v_gene: TRBV7-2
d_gene: TRBD2
j_gene: TRBJ2-7
abundance: -
CDR3aa: CASSSSGGREQYF
CDR3nt: TGTGCCAGCAGCTCGAGCGGGGGCCGGGAGCAGTACTTC

v_gene: TRBV20-1
d_gene: TRBD1
j_gene: TRBJ2-1
abundance: many
CDR3aa: CSATRTGIAAYNEQFF
CDR3nt: TGCAGTGCTACCCGGACAGGTATAGCAGCATACAATGAGCAGTTCTTC

v_gene: TRBV28
d_gene: TRBD1
j_gene: TRBJ2-7
abundance: -
CDR3aa: CASSTRQGVMYEQYF
CDR3nt: TGTGCCAGCAGTACGCGACAGGGGGTCATGTACGAGCAGTACTTC

v_gene: TRBV7-8
d_gene: TRBD1
j_gene: TRBJ2-5
abundance: -
CDR3aa: CASRRRRTGALGETQYF
CDR3nt: TGTGCCAGCAGGCGAAGGCGGACAGGGGCGTTGGGGGAGACCCAGTACTTC

v_gene: TRBV11-2
d_gene: -
j_gene: TRBJ2-5
abundance: -
CDR3aa: CASSLGIGGETQYF
CDR3nt: TGTGCCAGCAGCTTGGGGATTGGGGGGGAGACCCAGTACTTC

v_gene: TRBV29-1
d_gene: TRBD2
j_gene: TRBJ2-1
abundance: few
CDR3aa: CSVELAGGSYNEQFF
CDR3nt: TGCAGCGTTGAACTAGCGGGAGGATCCTACAATGAGCAGTTCTTC

v_gene: TRBV28
d_gene: -
j_gene: TRBJ2-7
abundance: few
CDR3aa: CASSLGLSTYEQYF
CDR3nt: TGTGCCAGCAGTCTCGGACTATCTACCTACGAGCAGTACTTC

v_gene: TRBV29-1
d_gene: -
j_gene: TRBJ1-1
abundance: -
CDR3aa: CSANWGALNTEAFF
CDR3nt: TGCAGCGCCAACTGGGGGGCACTGAACACTGAAGCTTTCTTT

v_gene: TRBV29-1
d_gene: TRBD1
j_gene: TRBJ2-7
abundance: -
CDR3aa: CSVGQQLTYEQYF
CDR3nt: TGCAGCGTGGGACAGCAACTTACCTACGAGCAGTACTTC

v_gene: TRBV10-3
d_gene: TRBD2
j_gene: TRBJ2-1
abundance: -
CDR3aa: CAISEATSVNEQFF
CDR3nt: TGTGCCATCAGTGAGGCTACTAGCGTCAATGAGCAGTTCTTC

v_gene: TRBV12-3/TRBV12-4
d_gene: TRBD1
j_gene: TRBJ2-7
abundance: -
CDR3aa: CASSPLGQVSYEQYF
CDR3nt: TGTGCCAGCAGCCCCCTGGGACAGGTCTCCTACGAGCAGTACTTC

v_gene: TRBV6-6
d_gene: TRBD2
j_gene: TRBJ2-5
abundance: -
CDR3aa: CASSGLAKETQYF
CDR3nt: TGTGCCAGCAGTGGACTAGCGAAAGAGACCCAGTACTTC

v_gene: TRBV20-1
d_gene: TRBD1
j_gene: TRBJ1-2
abundance: -
CDR3aa: CSADRGDYGYTF
CDR3nt: TGCAGTGCGGACAGGGGCGACTATGGCTACACCTTC

v_gene: TRBV28
d_gene: TRBD2
j_gene: TRBJ2-3
abundance: -
CDR3aa: CASNAGGTRTDTQYF
CDR3nt: TGTGCCAGCAATGCGGGAGGGACGAGGACAGATACGCAGTATTTT

v_gene: TRBV5-1
d_gene: TRBD2
j_gene: TRBJ2-7
abundance: -
CDR3aa: CASSSPAGVGTYEQYF
CDR3nt: TGCGCCAGCAGCTCGCCAGCGGGAGTTGGAACCTACGAGCAGTACTTC

v_gene: TRBV5-6
d_gene: TRBD1
j_gene: TRBJ2-5
abundance: few
CDR3aa: CASTVDRGRQTQYF
CDR3nt: TGTGCCAGCACAGTTGACAGGGGGCGGCAGACCCAGTACTTC

v_gene: TRBV6-2/TRBV6-3
d_gene: -
j_gene: TRBJ2-1
abundance: -
CDR3aa: CATQKGDRPYNEQFF
CDR3nt: TGTGCCACCCAGAAAGGGGACCGGCCCTACAATGAGCAGTTCTTC

v_gene: TRBV4-2
d_gene: -
j_gene: TRBJ1-2
abundance: -
CDR3aa: CASSQDSIATSTYGYTF
CDR3nt: TGTGCCAGCAGCCAAGATTCGATAGCAACGTCCACCTATGGCTACACCTTC

v_gene: TRBV11-3
d_gene: TRBD1
j_gene: TRBJ2-2
abundance: -
CDR3aa: CASSAAGGVAGELFF
CDR3nt: TGTGCCAGCAGCGCAGCAGGGGGCGTCGCCGGGGAGCTGTTTTTT

v_gene: TRBV11-3
d_gene: -
j_gene: TRBJ2-3
abundance: -
CDR3aa: CASSAREDTQYF
CDR3nt: TGTGCCAGCAGCGCTAGGGAAGATACGCAGTATTTT

v_gene: TRBV6-5
d_gene: TRBD2
j_gene: TRBJ2-7
abundance: -
CDR3aa: CASSRSGTSGSYEQYF
CDR3nt: TGTGCCAGCAGTCGGTCCGGGACTAGCGGGTCCTACGAGCAGTACTTC

v_gene: TRBV13
d_gene: TRBD2
j_gene: TRBJ2-7
abundance: -
CDR3aa: CASSLGLADNYEQYF
CDR3nt: TGTGCCAGCAGCTTAGGTCTAGCGGATAACTACGAGCAGTACTTC

v_gene: TRBV10-3
d_gene: -
j_gene: TRBJ2-1
abundance: once
CDR3aa: CAIGATSWSHNEQFF
CDR3nt: TGTGCCATCGGAGCCACTAGCTGGAGCCACAATGAGCAGTTCTTC

v_gene: TRBV20-1
d_gene: -
j_gene: TRBJ1-4
abundance: -
CDR3aa: CSARDYRRGGEKLFF
CDR3nt: TGCAGTGCTAGAGACTATAGGCGGGGAGGGGAAAAACTGTTTTTT

v_gene: TRBV6-1
d_gene: TRBD1
j_gene: TRBJ1-2
abundance: -
CDR3aa: CASQGQGVRLYGYTF
CDR3nt: TGTGCCAGCCAGGGACAGGGAGTACGACTCTATGGCTACACCTTC

v_gene: TRBV7-9
d_gene: -
j_gene: TRBJ2-6
abundance: few
CDR3aa: CASSAGRSGANVLTF
CDR3nt: TGTGCCAGCAGCGCGGGGCGCTCTGGGGCCAACGTCCTGACTTTC

v_gene: TRBV4-3
d_gene: -
j_gene: TRBJ1-2
abundance: -
CDR3aa: CAGSQEGRDYGYTF
CDR3nt: TGCGCCGGCAGCCAAGAGGGACGGGACTATGGCTACACCTTC

v_gene: TRBV15
d_gene: TRBD2
j_gene: TRBJ2-3
abundance: -
CDR3aa: CATSREIGLAGNTDTQYF
CDR3nt: TGTGCCACCAGCAGGGAGATTGGACTAGCGGGCAACACAGATACGCAGTATTTT

v_gene: TRBV4-3
d_gene: -
j_gene: TRBJ2-1
abundance: -
CDR3aa: CASSQYPGTGTYNEQFF
CDR3nt: TGCGCCAGCAGCCAATACCCCGGGACTGGCACCTACAATGAGCAGTTCTTC

v_gene: TRBV20-1
d_gene: TRBD2
j_gene: TRBJ2-3
abundance: few
CDR3aa: CSGGLAGGWGDTQYF
CDR3nt: TGCAGTGGCGGGCTAGCGGGAGGTTGGGGAGATACGCAGTATTTT

v_gene: TRBV6-5
d_gene: -
j_gene: TRBJ1-2
abundance: -
CDR3aa: CASSYLRGGDGYTF
CDR3nt: TGTGCCAGCAGTTACCTTCGTGGAGGGGATGGCTACACCTTC

v_gene: TRBV12-3/TRBV12-4
d_gene: -
j_gene: TRBJ2-7
abundance: few
CDR3aa: CASSLGEPGEQYF
CDR3nt: TGTGCCAGCAGTTTAGGGGAGCCCGGGGAGCAGTACTTC